The rows below give T cell receptor beta chains drawn from one sample of a study of PD-L1 blockade in urothelial cancer. The method was immunoSEQ multiplex PCR; TCRdb's version includes in-frame clones alone and lacks a portion of them. The data contain about 69,000 clones, about 88% of them singletons. This material consisted of PBMCs, taken around atezolizumab (anti-PD-L1) treatment. All receptors come from a man between 60 and 75 years old with urothelial cancer. Both conserved end residues are part of each CDR3.

v_gene | CDR3aa
TRBV7-8 | CASSDRGNLQAFF
TRBV20-1 | CSGLGEGRAFF
TRBV6-4 | CASSAIEPGTRTDTQYF
TRBV5-5 | CASSLLSGQETQYF
TRBV5-1 | CASSYGTSGGLQETQYF
TRBV7-8 | CASSLEQTASNSPLHF
TRBV5-1 | CASSLESTGTAHYGYTF
TRBV19 | CASSMRAGQGSQPQHF
TRBV6-5 | CASRESKPNTGELFF
TRBV7-6 | CASSLVGIGTGHYEQYF
TRBV19 | CASSIGGASSNEQFF
TRBV11-2 | CASSLGPWALEQYF
TRBV9 | CASSARTATNEKLFF
TRBV11-2 | CASSLVPSGQGEQYF
TRBV19 | CASSMGSPNNTEAFF
TRBV2 | CASREEVSGNTIYF
TRBV2 | CASSRGIPNEKLFF
TRBV6-6 | CASSMGQGGYGYTF